This T cell receptor (beta chain) was observed in a study of OX40 agonist ivuxolimab in advanced cancers. On the study more broadly: Patients took ivuxolimab, an agonistic anti-OX40 (CD134) antibody. Three individuals attained partial responses, comprising one hepatocellular carcinoma case and two cutaneous melanoma cases.

Clones were read by immunoSEQ multiplex PCR, and TCRdb kept only the in-frame ones, dropping some. The sample lists about 37,000 clones; roughly nine tenths were seen once. Enrollment shut out patients with autoimmune disease history or systemic immunosuppression. Baseline was the first blood sampling point, followed by cycle 4 day 1 and cycle 7 day 1. Germline CDR1 SGHAT, CDR2 FQNNGV. The germline V and J ends were trimmed by 0 bases and 0 bases, with 6 bases remaining between them. This CDR3 is built from 16 residues. This clone appeared a single time. The receptor's source is an adult with an advanced solid tumor such as melanoma, head and neck, liver or kidney cancer. The chain is built from TRBV11-2 and TRBJ1-6; the D is unclear. The sample consisted of CD4+ or CD8+ T cells sorted from blood, taken in a trial of the OX40 agonist ivuxolimab. The CDR3 DNA reads as TGTGCCAGCAGCTTAGAGGGGTCCTCCTATAATTCACCCCTCCACTTT. This translates into CASSLEGSSYNSPLHF.